The 28 T cell receptor beta chains given below trace back to one sample, sequenced in a study of T cells in Graves' hyperthyroidism and ophthalmopathy. RNA transcripts gave rise to amplified TCR beta CDR3 regions. The study used the HTBI primer set for a first-round RT-PCR of the TCR CDR3. Each CDR3 protein is one row after TCRdb ran MiXCR on the multiplex PCR reads. The data contain some 560,000 distinct CDR3 sequences, 14% of them singletons. The sequencing sample was made of blood. All receptors derive from a woman aged 40 to 55 with Graves' hyperthyroidism.

As to this clonotype: Since the CDR3 does not end with the conserved phenylalanine or tryptophan, this likely comes from a read error. No DNA is shown, since the ends of the CDR3 on it are uncertain; the CDR3 is the one TCRdb lists. V gene TRBV7-2 combines with J gene TRBJ2-1; the table's D call, TRBD1, has no DNA check behind it. The CDR3 region is 14 residues in length, termini included. In germline, CDR1 is SGHTA, CDR2 FQGNSA. CDR3 sequence: CASSRDTTYNEQCS.

The chain links TRBV20-1 to TRBJ2-7; 8 nucleotides align to TRBD1. CDR3 size: 14 residues. Germline-derived CDR1 and CDR2 are DFQATT and SNEGSKA (reference sequence). Unmatched junction bases numbered 4, after V lost 0 bases and J lost 3 bases. The chain's CDR3 is CSARDGQGFYEQYF. The CDR3 DNA sequence: TGCAGTGCTAGAGATGGACAGGGCTTCTACGAGCAGTACTTC.

This clonotype was recorded only once. The chain uses TRBV10-2 and TRBJ1-3; weak D call: TRBD1 (6 bases). Germline V CDR1 and CDR2: WSHSY, SAAADI. Deletions cut 6 bases from V and 2 bases from J, with 11 bases between. This CDR3 contains 14 residues. The CDR3 loop is CASRDTGTGNTIYF. The CDR3 DNA reads as TGCGCCAGCAGGGACACAGGGACTGGAAACACCATATATTTT.

This clonotype was counted ten times or more. The CDR3: CASSLTGGETDTQYF. The CDR3 DNA follows: TGCGCCAGCAGCTTGACAGGGGGCGAGACAGATACGCAGTATTTT. This chain joins TRBV5-1 and TRBJ2-3; TRBD1 matches 9 bases. The ends lost 1 base at V and 3 bases at J; junction bases unmatched: 3. Per germline, CDR1 SGHRS and CDR2 YFSETQ. The CDR3 is 15 residues long.

This clonotype was picked up a small number of times. The chain is built from TRBV10-1 and TRBJ2-3; tentatively, D is TRBD2 (5 bases). The ends were cut back, 0 bases at V and 3 bases at J, with 10 bases in the middle. CDR1 and CDR2 from the germline V gene are WNHNN and SYGVQD (reference sequence). The CDR3 consists of 15 residues. The CDR3 bases are TGCGCCAGCAGTGAGTCCGGGGTTTCAACAGATACGCAGTATTTT. Amino acid sequence: CASSESGVSTDTQYF.

This clonotype came up many times. The rearrangement joins TRBV24-1 to TRBJ2-1; D is unresolved. The CDR3 sequence is 14 residues long. Germline V CDR1 and CDR2: KGHDR, SFDVKD. The ends were cut back, 5 bases at V and 6 bases at J, with 13 bases in the middle. CDR3 bases: TGTGCCACCAGTGCTGTGGGGTCGGGCAATGAGCAGTTCTTC. It yields the protein CATSAVGSGNEQFF.

At least ten counts were recorded for this clonotype. The J gene is TRBJ2-5, the V gene TRBV20-1; 12 nucleotides agree with TRBD2. CDR1 DFQATT and CDR2 SNEGSKA come from the germline V gene (reference sequence). With 6 bases clipped from V and 0 bases from J, the junction kept 8 bases outside the gene matches. This CDR3 is built from 16 residues. In DNA form, the CDR3 reads TGCAGTGCCGAGAAACGACTAGCGGGAGACCAAGAGACCCAGTACTTC. Translated, it gives CSAEKRLAGDQETQYF.

In this sample, this clonotype turned up many times. V is TRBV28 and J is TRBJ2-6; D possibly corresponds to TRBD1 (5 bases). Germline values: CDR1 MDHEN, CDR2 SYDVKM. The V end lost 8 bases, the J end lost 4 bases, and 9 bases lay between the germline ends. The CDR3 sequence is 13 residues long. The CDR3 is CASLTAGANVLTF. For the CDR3, the DNA is TGTGCCAGCCTGACAGCGGGGGCCAACGTCCTGACTTTC.

This clonotype has ten or more counts. The rearrangement uses TRBV28 and TRBJ1-4; 8 bases map to TRBD1. V gave up 8 bases and J gave up 5 bases; unmatched junction bases: 1. Germline V lookup: CDR1 MDHEN, CDR2 SYDVKM. The CDR3 consists of 12 residues. CDR3 bases: TGTGCCAGCGGGGACAGGAATGAAAAACTGTTTTTT. Its protein product is CASGDRNEKLFF.

This clonotype was found many times. The junction departs from germline at one end; a sequencing error may be responsible. This rearrangement joins TRBV5-1 to TRBJ2-1; the D gene is possibly TRBD2 (6 bases). The CDR3 is 14 amino acids. CDR1 is SGHRS, CDR2 YFSETQ, per germline. Here the CDR3 reads CASSLGGSNNEQFF. In DNA, the CDR3 is TGTGCCAGCAGCTTAGGAGGGAGTAACAATGAGCAGTTCTTC.

This clonotype was recorded many times. The rearrangement joins TRBV6-1 to TRBJ2-7, with 16 bases identical to TRBD2. Germline lookup yields CDR1 MNHNS and CDR2 SASEGT. The CDR3 has 17 amino acids. The J segment lost 7 bases and the V segment lost 2 bases, leaving 8 bases of the junction unmatched. This CDR3 reads CASSEMGLAGGPGEQYF. CDR3 DNA sequence: TGTGCCAGCAGTGAAATGGGACTAGCGGGAGGGCCGGGGGAGCAGTACTTC.

This clonotype was detected ten times or more. The V gene is TRBV20-1, the J gene TRBJ1-1, with TRBD1 matching over 9 bases. The ends lost 3 bases at V and 7 bases at J; junction bases unmatched: 9. This CDR3 spans 14 amino acids. From germline, CDR1 is DFQATT and CDR2 SNEGSKA (reference sequence). The DNA for the CDR3 is TGCAGTGCTAGCCGGGACAGGGAGGTGGATGAAGCTTTCTTT. It codes for CSASRDREVDEAFF.

Ten or more counts support this clonotype. This sequence joins TRBV5-1 and TRBJ1-1, with a possible D match to TRBD1 (5 bases). V dropped 3 bases and J dropped 3 bases, with 15 bases sitting between them. Germline CDR1 is SGHRS and CDR2 is YFSETQ. The CDR3 covers 15 residues. This CDR3 reads CASSSRGSRDTEAFF. The CDR3 nucleotides read TGCGCCAGCAGCTCGCGGGGCTCACGGGACACTGAAGCTTTCTTT.

The V and J genes are TRBV27 and TRBJ1-5; D is uncertain. The V and J ends lost 1 base and 2 bases respectively, with 9 bases between them. This CDR3 region has 15 residues. From germline, CDR1 is MNHEY and CDR2 SMNVEV (reference sequence). The DNA for the CDR3 is TGTGCCAGCAGTTTATGGGGTCGGGGCAATCAGCCCCAGCATTTT. Protein product: CASSLWGRGNQPQHF.

The chain employs TRBV7-8 and TRBJ1-5; possibly TRBD1 for D (5 bases). In germline, CDR1 is SGHVS, CDR2 FQNEAQ. The V end lost 5 bases, the J end lost 1 base, and 9 bases lay between the germline ends. This CDR3 region has 14 residues. The CDR3 region is CASSPRQSNQPQHF. CDR3 coding DNA: TGTGCCAGCAGCCCACGACAGAGCAATCAGCCCCAGCATTTT.

The chain carries TRBV2 and TRBJ1-1, with 7 positions matching TRBD1. The germline CDR1 and CDR2 sequences are SNHLY and FYNNEI. The CDR3 loop spans 15 amino acids. V lost 3 bases, J lost 5 bases, and 9 bases stayed unmatched. CDR3 nucleotide sequence: TGTGCCAGCAGTGAGCGCCAAGGGGGCTATACTGAAGCTTTCTTT. Translated: CASSERQGGYTEAFF.

This clonotype was counted at least ten times. The chain links TRBV6-1 to TRBJ2-7; 9 nucleotides align to TRBD1. The CDR3 totals 13 residues. Per the germline V gene, CDR1 is MNHNS and CDR2 is SASEGT. The V segment lost 7 bases and the J segment 4 bases; nucleotides outside the gene matches: 5. CDR3: CASTPTGGYEQYF. The CDR3 nucleotides read TGTGCCAGCACCCCGACAGGGGGTTACGAGCAGTACTTC.

At least ten counts were recorded for this clonotype. The chain couples TRBV11-3 to TRBJ2-3, with D perhaps matching TRBD2 (5 bases). Per germline, CDR1 SGHNT and CDR2 YENEEA. The CDR3 totals 16 residues. Between the trimmed V and J ends, which lost 3 bases and 0 bases, there was a span of 13 bases. In DNA form, the CDR3 reads TGTGCCAGCAGCTTTGCCCGGGGAGTTAGCACAGATACGCAGTATTTT. Translation gives CASSFARGVSTDTQYF.

This clonotype came up a few times. J is TRBJ2-1 and V is TRBV6-5; 8 nucleotides line up with TRBD2. The CDR3 sequence is 17 residues long. V was pared by 1 base and J by 0 bases, with 5 bases of the junction left unmatched. The V gene's germline CDR1 is MNHEY and CDR2 SVGAGI. CDR3 sequence reads: CASSYCKRESSYNEQFF. CDR3 nucleotides: TGTGCCAGCAGTTACTGTAAGCGGGAGAGCTCCTACAATGAGCAGTTCTTC.

This clonotype has more than one count but fewer than ten. The missing conserved phenylalanine or tryptophan at the end of this CDR3 makes a read error likely. V usage is TRBV5-1 and J usage is TRBJ2-3; D uncertain. V was trimmed by 0 bases and J by 1 base, leaving 3 bases between them. Germline V gives CDR1 SGHRS, CDR2 YFSETQ. The CDR3 runs 13 residues. The CDR3 DNA is TGCGCCAGCAGCTTGGGGGGCACAGATACGCAGTATCTT. Its protein product is CASSLGGTDTQYL.

At least ten counts were recorded for this clonotype. The genes are TRBV18 and TRBJ1-5; no definite D call. The CDR3 extends over 15 amino acids. Germline CDR1 is KGHSH and CDR2 is LQKENI. Trimming removed 3 bases from V and 0 bases from J, with 9 bases in between. Written as DNA, the CDR3 is TGTGCCAGCTCACCCGAGGGTCATAGCAATCAGCCCCAGCATTTT. Amino acid sequence: CASSPEGHSNQPQHF.

This clonotype came up many times. The chain links TRBV7-6 to TRBJ1-1, with unresolved D. CDR1 is SGHVS, CDR2 FNYEAQ, per germline. The CDR3 has 13 residues. V lost 0 bases, J lost 5 bases, and 7 bases lay in between. In DNA, the CDR3 is TGTGCCAGCAGCTTAGCGGAAAAAACTGAAGCTTTCTTT. Amino acids: CASSLAEKTEAFF.

This clonotype was picked up many times. The chain is built from TRBV2 and TRBJ2-1; a possible D gene is TRBD2 (6 bases). This CDR3 has 13 amino acids. Germline V lookup: CDR1 SNHLY, CDR2 FYNNEI. Trimming pared 7 bases from V and 5 bases from J, leaving 12 bases between. The CDR3 DNA sequence: TGTGCCAGCAAAGCTAGCGTGAACAATGAGCAGTTCTTC. This encodes CASKASVNNEQFF. The full variable domain, rest sourced from reference TRBV2 and TRBJ2-1, is EPEVTQTPSHQVTQMGQEVILRCVPISNHLYFYWYRQILGQKVEFLVSFYNNEISEKSEIFDDQFSVERPDGSNFTLKIRSTKLEDSAMYFCASKASVNNEQFFGPGTRLTVL.

This clonotype was detected a few times. The chain uses TRBV6-5 and TRBJ2-6; D is unresolved. Germline V lookup: CDR1 MNHEY, CDR2 SVGAGI. The V gene lost 0 bases and the J gene lost 3 bases, with 9 bases spanning the gap. This CDR3 contains 16 residues. CDR3 in amino acids: CASSYSVGYGANVLTF. The CDR3 DNA sequence: TGTGCCAGCAGTTACTCAGTGGGGTATGGGGCCAACGTCCTGACTTTC.

This clonotype has only a few counts. The chain employs TRBV7-9 and TRBJ1-2; D uncertain. The V and J ends lost 1 base and 4 bases respectively, with 7 bases between them. Germline V CDR1 and CDR2: SEHNR, FQNEAQ (reference sequence). This CDR3 contains 13 residues. The CDR3: CASSLDLVYGYTF. DNA of the CDR3: TGTGCCAGCAGCTTAGATCTCGTCTATGGCTACACCTTC.

This clonotype was recorded at least ten times. The chain recombines TRBV6-1 with TRBJ2-1, with D possibly matching TRBD2 (5 bases). With 4 bases removed from V and 5 bases from J, the gap between germline ends came to 12 bases. Germline assignment: CDR1 MNHNS and CDR2 SASEGT. This CDR3 is 14 amino acids long. CDR3 sequence: CASSVNPGDNEQFF. The CDR3 nucleotides are TGTGCCAGCAGTGTAAATCCCGGGGACAATGAGCAGTTCTTC.

This clonotype was found a few times. V and J are TRBV12-3 or TRBV12-4 and TRBJ1-6; D remains unclear. Trimming left V 1 base short and J 0 bases short, with 13 bases between. This CDR3 spans 18 amino acids. CDR3 residues: CASSLVARKSSYNSPLHF. For the CDR3, the DNA is TGTGCCAGCAGTTTAGTAGCGAGGAAGAGCTCCTATAATTCACCCCTCCACTTT.

The V gene is TRBV27, the J gene TRBJ1-4; maybe TRBD1 (6 bases). Between the trimmed V and J ends, which lost 2 bases and 7 bases, there was a span of 14 bases. The CDR3 consists of 15 residues. Germline V gene lookup returns CDR1 MNHEY and CDR2 SMNVEV (reference sequence). The CDR3 spells CASSLGGLQGEKLFF. The CDR3 DNA reads TGTGCCAGCAGTTTAGGGGGGCTTCAGGGTGAAAAACTGTTTTTT.